This TCR beta chain was captured in a study of T cells in AML relapse after transplant (dated 2019 in TCRdb). Concerning the study at large: The remission controls were clinically matched patients who stayed in long-term complete remission and had follow-up of more than 3 years. In patients given allogeneic HSCT for myeloid malignancy, this retrospective study looked at bone marrow T cells, examining both their TCR repertoires and their inhibitory receptor expression. Remission samples were obtained from bone marrow collected about 1 year after HSCT from patients in whom complete remission was maintained.

Libraries were built with PCR. Instead of multiplex PCR, a modified RACE PCR protocol was used to amplify TCR alpha and beta chains from RNA. The libraries were sequenced on an Illumina MiSeq, and sample-specific barcode combinations were used to demultiplex the raw reads. As for the original processing: TCR clonotypes were identified from the sequencing reads using MiXCR software. TCRdb reprocessed the public reads (quality trimming at Q25 with fastp, clone calling with MiXCR) and kept in-frame beta chains. Under each unique CDR3 protein, matching rows form one entry showing the most common genes and DNA. The V and J calls come from TCRdb's annotation, not from the publication. In all, the sample holds about 1,500 distinct CDR3 sequences, and about 6.6% of those were seen once. 45% to 50% of the sample lies in the top ten. CDR1 and CDR2, per the germline V gene, are SNHLY and FYNNEI. The CDR3 covers 13 residues, taking in both the cysteine and the phenylalanine. Only the CDR3 region is kept as DNA, spanning 39 bases read in frame from base 1.

Broad study findings and their caveats: TCR repertoire comparisons rested on very few samples, with only a few individuals per group for unsorted bone marrow.

A note on this clonotype: The clone's antigen remains unknown. This may be a read error, as it is one base from a much larger clone.

Sample: bone marrow, either the whole sample or a sorted T cell fraction (not recorded which), taken in complete remission. The chain couples TRBV2 to TRBJ2-7; a tentative D call is TRBD2 (5 bases match). The receptor was isolated from a human donor who had a stem cell transplant for acute myeloid leukemia. After a transplant, certain T cells may trace back to the graft donor. The base sequence is TGTACCAGTCGCTCAGCGGATTCCTACGAGCAGTACTTC. This gives the protein CTSRSADSYEQYF.